The clone carrying this TCR beta chain was detected a few times. Trimming cost V 5 bases and J 0 bases; bases outside gene matches: 6. Germline loops: CDR1 MNHEY, CDR2 SVGAGI. This CDR3 region has 15 residues. The sample is drawn from a study of blood T cell repertoires in COVID-19. Measured with immunoSEQ multiplex PCR; TCRdb has only the in-frame clones, and not every one. The data contain under 200,000 clones, roughly 89% of them singletons. Sequencing input: peripheral blood. The clonotype originates from a woman in her 70s with COVID-19, enrolled during active disease. V is TRBV6-5 and J is TRBJ2-7, with TRBD2 identical over 8 bases. The CDR3 spells CASSREGLGSYEQYF. CDR3 nucleotide sequence: TGTGCCAGCAGTCGGGAGGGCCTAGGCTCCTACGAGCAGTACTTC.